Listed here are 21 T cell receptor beta chains from one sample, sequenced in a study of T cell responses to AZD1222 COVID-19 vaccine. Some clones are missing from TCRdb's copy, which holds only in-frame ones; the method was immunoSEQ multiplex PCR. The sample shows roughly 160,000 clones, about 90% of them seen only once. The material was peripheral blood, obtained on day 0 of AZD1222 vaccination. These TCRs come from an adult in good health.

This clone appeared once. This chain uses TRBV6-2 or TRBV6-3 with TRBJ1-1; the D is unclear. The germline V gene encodes CDR1 MNHEY and CDR2 SVGEGT. V shed 4 bases and J shed 7 bases, with 13 bases lying between them. The CDR3 runs to 13 residues. This CDR3 reads CASSLVIRNEAFF. The CDR3 DNA reads TGTGCCAGCAGTTTGGTCATTCGGAATGAAGCTTTCTTT.

V gene TRBV23-1 combines with J gene TRBJ2-7; D call uncertain. TRBV23-1 counts as an open reading frame of uncertain function. V dropped 4 bases and J dropped 3 bases, with 4 bases sitting between them. This CDR3 has 11 residues. In DNA form, the CDR3 reads TGCGCCAGCAGTCGGCGCTACGAGCAGTACTTC. Protein product: CASSRRYEQYF.

The rearrangement joins TRBV3-1 (or the pseudogene TRBV3-2) to TRBJ1-5; perhaps TRBD1 as D (5 bases). V lost 1 base and J lost 1, with 8 bases in between. Germline V CDR1 and CDR2: LGHDT, YNNKEL (reference sequence). This CDR3 spans 15 amino acids. The DNA for the CDR3 is TGTGCCAGCAGCCAAGGGGGCGCAAGCAATCAGCCCCAGCATTTT. The encoded protein is CASSQGGASNQPQHF.

The rearrangement joins TRBV19 to TRBJ2-7, with TRBD1 identical over 9 bases. V lost 6 bases to trimming and J lost 5 bases; unmatched junction nucleotides: 11. The CDR3 extends over 15 amino acids. Per germline, CDR1 LNHDA and CDR2 SQIVND (reference sequence). In DNA form, the CDR3 reads TGTGCCAGTAGACAACCCGGGACAGGGCGGCACGAGCAGTACTTC. Its translation is CASRQPGTGRHEQYF. Combining the CDR3 with reference TRBV19 and TRBJ2-7 gives the whole variable domain DGGITQSPKYLFRKEGQNVTLSCEQNLNHDAMYWYRQDPGQGLRLIYYSQIVNDFQKGDIAEGYSVSREKKESFPLTVTSAQKNPTAFYLCASRQPGTGRHEQYFGPGTRLTVT.

The V call is TRBV28, the J call TRBJ1-1; 7 bases line up with TRBD1. J gave up 7 bases and V 8 bases, and 4 bases lay outside the gene matches. This CDR3 is 11 amino acids long. Per the germline V gene, CDR1 is MDHEN and CDR2 is SYDVKM. The CDR3 region has the DNA TGTGCCAGCCTGGACAGGTTTGAAGCTTTCTTT. This encodes CASLDRFEAFF.

This clone is a singleton in its sample. The chain is built from TRBV5-6 and TRBJ2-5; D gene uncertain. The CDR3 extends over 15 amino acids. Looked up from germline, CDR1 is SGHDT and CDR2 is YYEEEE. Trimming removed 1 base at V and 2 bases at J, with 12 bases between. CDR3 residues: CASSLWNGWQETQYF. The CDR3 nucleotides are TGTGCCAGCAGCTTGTGGAACGGATGGCAAGAGACCCAGTACTTC.

CDR3: CAWASGESSYNEQFF. The CDR3 coding sequence is TGTGCCTGGGCTAGCGGGGAGAGCTCCTACAATGAGCAGTTCTTC. The gene calls are TRBV30 and TRBJ2-1; 9 bases agree with TRBD2. Germline V gene sequence: CDR1 GTSNPN, CDR2 SVGIG (reference sequence). The ends lost 5 bases at V and 0 bases at J; junction bases unmatched: 5. The CDR3 contains 15 residues. The full variable domain, with the rest looked up from reference TRBV30 and TRBJ2-1, is SQTIHQWPATLVQPVGSPLSLECTVEGTSNPNLYWYRQAAGRGLQLLFYSVGIGQISSEVPQNLSASRPQDRQFILSSKKLLLSDSGFYLCAWASGESSYNEQFFGPGTRLTVL.

CDR3: CASSHHRDRGKNTEAFF. The CDR3 region has the DNA TGCGCCAGCAGTCATCACCGGGACAGAGGAAAGAACACTGAAGCTTTCTTT. The chain links TRBV23-1 to TRBJ1-1; 7 bases align to TRBD1. TRBV23-1 has ORF status, its function being uncertain. The CDR3 is 17 residues long. V was pared by 3 bases and J by 1 base, with 11 bases of the junction left unmatched.

The chain joins TRBV9 to TRBJ2-3, with D tentatively TRBD1 (6 bases). CDR1 is SGDLS, CDR2 YYNGEE, per germline. Deletions cut 3 bases from V and 11 bases from J, with 22 bases between. The CDR3 has 15 residues. CDR3 nucleotides: TGTGCCAGCAGCGCTACCGGGACAATGAGAATAGAGCAGTATTTT. It encodes CASSATGTMRIEQYF.

The rearrangement links TRBV19 to TRBJ1-4, with 7 bases that match TRBD1. The CDR3 has 13 residues. Germline V gene lookup returns CDR1 LNHDA and CDR2 SQIVND (reference sequence). With V trimmed by 5 bases and J by 8 bases, 5 bases remained unmatched. The CDR3 DNA reads as TGTGCCAGTAGTGGGGACAGCGAGGAAAAACTGTTTTTT. The encoded protein is CASSGDSEEKLFF.

The chain joins TRBV5-5 to TRBJ1-5; D gene unclear. The CDR3 totals 16 residues. V lost 0 bases, J lost 5 bases, and 15 bases lay in between. CDR1 and CDR2 (germline): SGHKS, YYEKEE (reference sequence). CDR3 coding DNA: TGTGCCAGCAGCTTGGGATCGGGAGGGTCCGATCAGCCCCAGCATTTT. Translated: CASSLGSGGSDQPQHF. The entire variable domain, with the rest obtained from reference TRBV5-5 and TRBJ1-5, is as follows: DAGVTQSPTHLIKTRGQQVTLRCSPISGHKSVSWYQQVLGQGPQFIFQYYEKEERGRGNFPDRFSARQFPNYSSELNVNALLLGDSALYLCASSLGSGGSDQPQHFGDGTRLSIL.

The chain combines TRBV9 with TRBJ2-1; 11 bases align to TRBD2. The junction had 5 bases not matched to a gene; V was cut back by 3 bases and J by 6 bases. Germline V gives CDR1 SGDLS, CDR2 YYNGEE. There are 15 residues in the CDR3. In nucleotides, the CDR3 is TGTGCCAGCAGCGCGGGACTAGCGGATGGCAATGAGCAGTTCTTC. This codes for CASSAGLADGNEQFF.

The chain recombines TRBV19 with TRBJ1-5; TRBD1 matches 9 bases. Per the germline V gene, CDR1 is LNHDA and CDR2 is SQIVND (reference sequence). There are 13 residues in the CDR3. V gave up 9 bases and J gave up 5 bases; unmatched junction bases: 5. The CDR3 coding sequence is TGTGCCAGCGGGACAGGGAGAGATCAGCCCCAGCATTTT. Its translation: CASGTGRDQPQHF.

This clone showed up just once. The V call is TRBV28, the J call TRBJ1-1, with unresolved D. Trimming left V 2 bases short and J 3 bases short, with 10 bases between. Germline V gene data show CDR1 as MDHEN and CDR2 as SYDVKM. The CDR3 has 14 amino acids. CDR3 protein: CASSLAGSDTEAFF. CDR3 in DNA: TGTGCCAGCAGTTTAGCGGGGTCGGACACTGAAGCTTTCTTT.

V is TRBV28 and J is TRBJ1-1, with TRBD1 as a possible D gene (6 bases). Looked up from germline, CDR1 is MDHEN and CDR2 is SYDVKM. V dropped 2 bases and J dropped 8 bases, with 15 bases sitting between them. The CDR3 is 14 residues long. The CDR3 DNA sequence: TGTGCCAGCAGTTTACCTGAAAGGACAGCAGAAGCTTTCTTT. It encodes CASSLPERTAEAFF.

The chain has TRBV7-8 and TRBJ2-3; 12 bases are a match to TRBD2. The CDR3 length is 15 residues. The germline V gene has CDR1 SGHVS and CDR2 FQNEAQ. The V and J ends lost 2 bases and 3 bases, in that order; junction bases with no gene match: 0. In DNA form, the CDR3 reads TGTGCCAGCAGCTTACTAGCGGGGGGGACAGATACGCAGTATTTT. This sequence encodes CASSLLAGGTDTQYF.

The CDR3 nucleotides are TGCGCCAGCAGCCAAGAAGGGGGGCGGGCCTTAAACAATGAGCAGTTCTTC. Translation gives CASSQEGGRALNNEQFF. The chain employs TRBV4-3 and TRBJ2-1; tentatively, D is TRBD1 or TRBD2 (6 bases each). V lost 0 bases, J lost 5 bases, and 17 bases lay in between. This CDR3 is built from 17 residues. Germline values: CDR1 LGHNA, CDR2 YSLEER.

This chain's CDR3 is CSAILAGGNTDTQYF. CDR3 DNA: TGCAGCGCGATACTAGCGGGGGGAAACACAGATACGCAGTATTTT. The chain is built from TRBV29-1 and TRBJ2-3; 12 bases are a match to TRBD2. The CDR3 is made up of 15 amino acids. The germline gives CDR1 SQVTM, CDR2 ANQGSEA. The trim removed 7 bases at V and 2 bases at J, leaving 7 bases unmatched.

This clone showed up just once. V is TRBV14 and J is TRBJ1-6, with TRBD1 identical over 11 bases. CDR3 length: 14 residues. Germline V lookup: CDR1 SGHDN, CDR2 FVKESK. Trimming at V came to 4 bases and at J to 10 bases, leaving 3 bases not matched to a gene. The CDR3 DNA follows: TGTGCCAGCAGCCGGGGACAGGGGGAATCACCCCTCCACTTT. Amino acid sequence: CASSRGQGESPLHF.

This sequence joins TRBV5-5 and TRBJ2-2, with 12 bases that match TRBD2. The CDR3 is 14 amino acids. V dropped 4 bases and J dropped 6; count of bases not matched to a gene: 1. Germline CDR1 is SGHKS and CDR2 is YYEKEE (reference sequence). The chain's CDR3 is CASSLAGGSGELFF. In DNA form, the CDR3 reads TGTGCCAGCAGCCTAGCGGGAGGGTCCGGGGAGCTGTTTTTT.

V usage is TRBV6-1 and J usage is TRBJ1-6, with TRBD1 matching 10 bases. The junction had 10 bases not matched to a gene; V was cut back by 4 bases and J by 1 base. This CDR3 is built from 19 residues. The V gene's germline CDR1 is MNHNS and CDR2 SASEGT. CDR3 coding DNA: TGTGCCAGCAGTGCCAACCGGGACAGGGGAGTATCCTATAATTCACCCCTCCACTTT. This codes for CASSANRDRGVSYNSPLHF.